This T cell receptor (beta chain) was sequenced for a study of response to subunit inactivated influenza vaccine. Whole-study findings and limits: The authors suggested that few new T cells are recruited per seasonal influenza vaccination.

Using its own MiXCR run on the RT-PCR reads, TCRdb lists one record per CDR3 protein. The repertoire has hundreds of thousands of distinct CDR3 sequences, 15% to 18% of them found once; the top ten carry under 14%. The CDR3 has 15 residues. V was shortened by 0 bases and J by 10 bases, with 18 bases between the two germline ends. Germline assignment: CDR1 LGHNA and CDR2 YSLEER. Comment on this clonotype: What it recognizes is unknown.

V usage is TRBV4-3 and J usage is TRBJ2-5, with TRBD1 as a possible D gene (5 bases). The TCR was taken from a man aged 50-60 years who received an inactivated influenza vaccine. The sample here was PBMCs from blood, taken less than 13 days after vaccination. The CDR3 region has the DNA TGCGCCAGCAGCCAAGACTTGGCTGCCCCCCAGGGCCAGTACTTC. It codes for CASSQDLAAPQGQYF.